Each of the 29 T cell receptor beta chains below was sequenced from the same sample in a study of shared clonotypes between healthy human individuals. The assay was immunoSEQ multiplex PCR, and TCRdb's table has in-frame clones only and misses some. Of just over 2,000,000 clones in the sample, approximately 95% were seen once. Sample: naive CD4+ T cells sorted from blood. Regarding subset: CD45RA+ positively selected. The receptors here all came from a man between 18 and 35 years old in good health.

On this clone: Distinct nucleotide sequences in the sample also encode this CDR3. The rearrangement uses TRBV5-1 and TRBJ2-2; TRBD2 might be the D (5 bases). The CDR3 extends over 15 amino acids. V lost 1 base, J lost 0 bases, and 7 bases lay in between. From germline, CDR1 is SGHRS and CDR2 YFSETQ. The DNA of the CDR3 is TGCGCCAGCAGCTTGACCGGGGCGAACACCGGGGAGCTGTTTTTT. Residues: CASSLTGANTGELFF.

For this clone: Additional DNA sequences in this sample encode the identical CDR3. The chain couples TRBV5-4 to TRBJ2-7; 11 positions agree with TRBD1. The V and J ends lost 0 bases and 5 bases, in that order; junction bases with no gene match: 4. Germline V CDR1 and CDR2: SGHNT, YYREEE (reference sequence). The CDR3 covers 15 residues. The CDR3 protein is CASSLAGTGGHEQYF. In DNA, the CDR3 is TGTGCCAGCAGCTTGGCCGGGACAGGGGGTCACGAGCAGTACTTC. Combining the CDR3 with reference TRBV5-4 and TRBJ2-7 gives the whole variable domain ETGVTQSPTHLIKTRGQQVTLRCSSQSGHNTVSWYQQALGQGPQFIFQYYREEENGRGNFPPRFSGLQFPNYSSELNVNALELDDSALYLCASSLAGTGGHEQYFGPGTRLTVT.

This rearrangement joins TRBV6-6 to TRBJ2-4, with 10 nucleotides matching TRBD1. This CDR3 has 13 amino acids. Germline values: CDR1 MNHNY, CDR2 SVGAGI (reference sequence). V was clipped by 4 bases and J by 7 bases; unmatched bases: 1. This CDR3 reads CASSSGQGNIQYF. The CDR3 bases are TGTGCCAGCAGTTCGGGACAGGGGAACATTCAGTACTTC.

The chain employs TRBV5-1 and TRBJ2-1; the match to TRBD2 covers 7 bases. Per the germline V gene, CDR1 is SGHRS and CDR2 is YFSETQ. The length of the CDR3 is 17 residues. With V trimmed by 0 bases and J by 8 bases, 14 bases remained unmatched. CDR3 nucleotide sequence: TGCGCCAGCAGCTTGGGTCTAGCGGCCCCCGGTGCGGATGAGCAGTTCTTC. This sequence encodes CASSLGLAAPGADEQFF.

This CDR3 is CACGRQGANTGELFF. The DNA of the CDR3 is TGTGCCTGCGGAAGACAGGGGGCGAACACCGGGGAGCTGTTTTTT. The chain couples TRBV2 to TRBJ2-2; TRBD1 aligns across 9 bases. This CDR3 contains 15 residues. Germline values: CDR1 SNHLY, CDR2 FYNNEI. With V trimmed by 11 bases and J by 0 bases, 7 bases remained unmatched.

DNA of the CDR3: TGTGCCAGCTCACAAATTACAGGGGGGCTCTATTACGAGCAGTACTTC. This sequence encodes CASSQITGGLYYEQYF. This chain joins TRBV18 and TRBJ2-7, with TRBD1 matching over 8 bases. CDR3 length equals 16 residues. With V trimmed by 4 bases and J by 4 bases, 12 bases remained unmatched. The germline V gene encodes CDR1 KGHSH and CDR2 LQKENI.

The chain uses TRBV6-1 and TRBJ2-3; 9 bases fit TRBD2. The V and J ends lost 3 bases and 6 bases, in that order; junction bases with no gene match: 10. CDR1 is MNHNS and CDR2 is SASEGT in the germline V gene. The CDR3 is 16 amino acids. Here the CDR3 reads CASSDGGASGKDTQYF. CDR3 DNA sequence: TGTGCCAGCAGTGATGGAGGGGCTAGCGGGAAGGATACGCAGTATTTT.

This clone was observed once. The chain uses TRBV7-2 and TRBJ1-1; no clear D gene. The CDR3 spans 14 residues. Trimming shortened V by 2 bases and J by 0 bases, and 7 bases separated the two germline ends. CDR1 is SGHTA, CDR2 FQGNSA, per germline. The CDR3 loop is CASSLSALNTEAFF. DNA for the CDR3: TGTGCCAGCAGCTTAAGCGCATTGAACACTGAAGCTTTCTTT.

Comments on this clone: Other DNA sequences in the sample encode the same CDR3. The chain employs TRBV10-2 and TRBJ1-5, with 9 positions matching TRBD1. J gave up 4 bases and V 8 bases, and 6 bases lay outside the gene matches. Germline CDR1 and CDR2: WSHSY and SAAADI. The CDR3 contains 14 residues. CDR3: CASSPGTGNQPQHF. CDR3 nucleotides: TGCGCCAGCTCGCCCGGGACAGGGAATCAGCCCCAGCATTTT.

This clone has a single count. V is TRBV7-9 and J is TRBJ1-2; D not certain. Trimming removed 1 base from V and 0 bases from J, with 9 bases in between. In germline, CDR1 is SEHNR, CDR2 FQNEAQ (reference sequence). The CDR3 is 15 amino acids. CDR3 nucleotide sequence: TGTGCCAGCAGCTTAGAATTGGAGACTAACTATGGCTACACCTTC. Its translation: CASSLELETNYGYTF.

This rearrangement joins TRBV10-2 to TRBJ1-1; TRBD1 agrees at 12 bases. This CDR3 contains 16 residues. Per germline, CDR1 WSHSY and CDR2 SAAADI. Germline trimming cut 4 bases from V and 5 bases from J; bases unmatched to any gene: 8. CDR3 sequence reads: CASSGGGTGGLTEAFF. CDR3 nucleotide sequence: TGCGCCAGCAGTGGGGGAGGGACAGGGGGCTTGACTGAAGCTTTCTTT.

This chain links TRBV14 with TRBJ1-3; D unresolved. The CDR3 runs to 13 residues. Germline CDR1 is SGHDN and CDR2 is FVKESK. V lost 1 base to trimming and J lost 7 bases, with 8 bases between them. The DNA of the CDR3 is TGTGCCAGCAGCCAAGCGTCTGCGAACACCATATATTTT. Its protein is CASSQASANTIYF.

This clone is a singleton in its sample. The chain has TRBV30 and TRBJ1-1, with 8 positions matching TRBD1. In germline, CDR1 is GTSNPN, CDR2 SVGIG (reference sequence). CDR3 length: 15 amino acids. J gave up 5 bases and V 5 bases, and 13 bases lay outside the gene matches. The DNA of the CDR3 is TGTGCCTGGGGCCAACCGGGCAGGGGGCGGACTGAAGCTTTCTTT. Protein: CAWGQPGRGRTEAFF.

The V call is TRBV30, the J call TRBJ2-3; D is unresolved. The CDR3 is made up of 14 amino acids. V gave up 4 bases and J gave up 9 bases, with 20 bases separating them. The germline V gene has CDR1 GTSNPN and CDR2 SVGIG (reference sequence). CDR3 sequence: CAWKSLSGFLTQYF. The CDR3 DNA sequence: TGTGCCTGGAAAAGCCTCTCCGGATTTTTGACGCAGTATTTT.

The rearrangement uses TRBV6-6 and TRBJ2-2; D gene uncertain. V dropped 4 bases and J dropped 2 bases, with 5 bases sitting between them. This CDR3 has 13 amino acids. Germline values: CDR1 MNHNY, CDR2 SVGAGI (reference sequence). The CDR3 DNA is TGTGCCAGCAGTTTCTCCAACACCGGGGAGCTGTTTTTT. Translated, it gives CASSFSNTGELFF.

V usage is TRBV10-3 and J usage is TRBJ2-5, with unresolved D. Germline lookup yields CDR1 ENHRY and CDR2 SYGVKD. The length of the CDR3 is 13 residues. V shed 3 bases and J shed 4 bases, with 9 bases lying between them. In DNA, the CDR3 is TGTGCCATCAGTGAAGGTAGTCTAGAGACCCAGTACTTC. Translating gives CAISEGSLETQYF.

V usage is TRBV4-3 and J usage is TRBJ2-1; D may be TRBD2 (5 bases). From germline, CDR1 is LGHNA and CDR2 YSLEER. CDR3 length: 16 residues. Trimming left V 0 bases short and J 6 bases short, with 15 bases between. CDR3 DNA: TGCGCCAGCAGCCAAGATATAGCCAGCCGGGGCAATGAGCAGTTCTTC. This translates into CASSQDIASRGNEQFF.

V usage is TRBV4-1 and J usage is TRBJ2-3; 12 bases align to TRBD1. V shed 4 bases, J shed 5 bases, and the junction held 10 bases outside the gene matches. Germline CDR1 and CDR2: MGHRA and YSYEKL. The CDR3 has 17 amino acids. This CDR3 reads CASSRPRDRGQVDTQYF. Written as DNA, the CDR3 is TGCGCCAGCAGCCGCCCCCGGGACAGGGGGCAAGTAGATACGCAGTATTTT.

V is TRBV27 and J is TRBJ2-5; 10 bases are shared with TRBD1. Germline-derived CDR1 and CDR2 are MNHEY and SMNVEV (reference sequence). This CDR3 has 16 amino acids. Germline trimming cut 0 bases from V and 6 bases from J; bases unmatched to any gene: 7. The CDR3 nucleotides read TGTGCCAGCAGTTTATCCGGGACAGGGGTTCGAAAGACCCAGTACTTC. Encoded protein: CASSLSGTGVRKTQYF.

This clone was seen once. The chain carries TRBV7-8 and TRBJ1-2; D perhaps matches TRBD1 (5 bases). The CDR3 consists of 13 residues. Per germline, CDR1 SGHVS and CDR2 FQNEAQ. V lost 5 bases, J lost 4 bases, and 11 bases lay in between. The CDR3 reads CASSLGATYGYTF. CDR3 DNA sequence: TGTGCCAGCAGCCTAGGGGCTACCTATGGCTACACCTTC.

The CDR3 region is CASSLREGSEYEQYF. CDR3 bases: TGTGCCAGCAGCTTGAGGGAGGGGTCGGAATACGAGCAGTACTTC. The chain is built from TRBV5-4 and TRBJ2-7; the match to TRBD2 covers 7 bases. The V gene's germline CDR1 is SGHNT and CDR2 YYREEE (reference sequence). J gave up 4 bases and V 1 base, and 8 bases lay outside the gene matches. There are 15 residues in the CDR3.

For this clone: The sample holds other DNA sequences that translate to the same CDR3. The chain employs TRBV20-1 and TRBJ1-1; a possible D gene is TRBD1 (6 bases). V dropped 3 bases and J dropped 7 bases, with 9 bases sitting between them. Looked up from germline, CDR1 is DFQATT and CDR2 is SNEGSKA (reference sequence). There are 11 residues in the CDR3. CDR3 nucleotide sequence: TGCAGTGCTAGCCGGACAGATGAAGCTTTCTTT. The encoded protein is CSASRTDEAFF.

CDR3 residues: CASSEQGLTEAFF. In DNA form, the CDR3 reads TGTGCCAGCAGTGAACAGGGCCTCACTGAAGCTTTCTTT. The chain employs TRBV2 and TRBJ1-1; maybe TRBD1 (5 bases). CDR1 SNHLY and CDR2 FYNNEI come from the germline V gene. The CDR3 covers 13 residues. Trimming removed 2 bases from V and 4 bases from J, with 8 bases in between.

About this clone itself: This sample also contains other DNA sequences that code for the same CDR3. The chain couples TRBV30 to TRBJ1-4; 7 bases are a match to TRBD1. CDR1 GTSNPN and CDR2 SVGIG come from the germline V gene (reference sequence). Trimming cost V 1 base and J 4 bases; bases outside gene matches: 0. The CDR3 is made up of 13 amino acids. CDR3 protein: CAWSGQGNEKLFF. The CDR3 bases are TGTGCCTGGAGTGGACAGGGTAATGAAAAACTGTTTTTT.

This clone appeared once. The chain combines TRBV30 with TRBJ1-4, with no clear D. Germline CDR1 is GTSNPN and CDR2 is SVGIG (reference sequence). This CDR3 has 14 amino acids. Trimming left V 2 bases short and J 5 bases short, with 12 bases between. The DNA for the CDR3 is TGTGCCTGGAGTAGGCAGAACTCCAATGAAAAACTGTTTTTT. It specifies CAWSRQNSNEKLFF.

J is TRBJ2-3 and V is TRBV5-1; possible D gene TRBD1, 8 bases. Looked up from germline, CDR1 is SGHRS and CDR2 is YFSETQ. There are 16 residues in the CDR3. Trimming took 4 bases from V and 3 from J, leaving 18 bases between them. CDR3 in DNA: TGCGCCAGCAGCATGGGAGGGACAGGTTCGACAGATACGCAGTATTTT. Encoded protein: CASSMGGTGSTDTQYF.

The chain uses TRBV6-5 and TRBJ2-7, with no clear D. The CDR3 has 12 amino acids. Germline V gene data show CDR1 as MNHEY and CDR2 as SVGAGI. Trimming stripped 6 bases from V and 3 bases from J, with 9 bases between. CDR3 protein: CASRNSVYEQYF. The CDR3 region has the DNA TGTGCCAGCAGAAACAGCGTCTACGAGCAGTACTTC.

CDR3 sequence reads: CASTQGGKVSYEQYF. The DNA of the CDR3 is TGTGCCAGCACCCAGGGGGGGAAAGTCTCCTACGAGCAGTACTTC. This chain connects TRBV7-2 to TRBJ2-7; D possibly matches TRBD1 or TRBD2 (7 bases each). The germline V gene encodes CDR1 SGHTA and CDR2 FQGNSA. This CDR3 has 15 residues. Trimming left V 7 bases short and J 0 bases short, with 16 bases between.

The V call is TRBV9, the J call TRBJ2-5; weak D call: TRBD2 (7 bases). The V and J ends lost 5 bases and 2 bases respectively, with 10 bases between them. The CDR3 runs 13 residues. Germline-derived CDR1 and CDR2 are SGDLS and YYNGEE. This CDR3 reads CASSEGGQETQYF. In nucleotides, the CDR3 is TGTGCCAGCAGTGAGGGGGGGCAAGAGACCCAGTACTTC.